The clone carrying this T cell receptor (beta chain) turned up a few times. Antigen unknown. Only in-frame clones appear in the TCRdb table, and some are missing; sequencing was by immunoSEQ multiplex PCR. Of roughly 48,000 clones listed, approximately 78% are singletons. This sample was taken from a study of radiotherapy plus CTLA-4 blockade in lung cancer. Study results and caveats: In blood, after radiotherapy plus ipilimumab, tumor-derived TCR clones expanded.

This material consisted of peripheral blood, taken from a patient treated with radiotherapy plus ipilimumab. This clonotype was sampled from a human donor with non-small cell lung cancer who had stable disease on radiotherapy plus ipilimumab.

The CDR3 coding sequence is TGTGCCAGCAGCCTACAGGGTCCTGGCGAGCAGTACTTC. Protein sequence: CASSLQGPGEQYF. This chain links TRBV7-8 with TRBJ2-7, with D tentatively TRBD1 (6 bases). V was cut by 5 bases and J by 6 bases, with 14 bases left in between. The CDR3 length is 13 residues. Germline V gives CDR1 SGHVS, CDR2 FQNEAQ.